Below, 25 T cell receptor beta chains from the same sample are listed, as sequenced in a study of CD8 T cells in ankylosing spondylitis (dated by TCRdb to the late 2010s). What these receptors recognize is not known. Broad study findings and their caveats: A TCR beta motif made up of under ten highly homologous amino acid variants appeared to be characteristic of blood from ankylosing spondylitis patients.

Library preparation employed 5' RACE. Instrument used: Illumina HiSeq 2500. In-frame beta chains were kept once TCRdb had trimmed the public reads at Q25 with fastp and called clones with MiXCR. Identical CDR3 proteins give one entry, which carries the most common genes and DNA. This sample lists some 800,000 distinct CDR3 sequences; 10% to 15% were detected once. The top ten clonotypes cover approximately 0.46% of the sample. Sample: blood, either unsorted or a sorted T cell fraction (not recorded which). The receptor source for this set is a male donor with ankylosing spondylitis.

The V and J genes are TRBV5-6 and TRBJ2-7; perhaps TRBD2 as D (6 bases). This CDR3 is 16 amino acids long. Trimming removed 1 base at V and 1 base at J, with 15 bases between. Germline values: CDR1 SGHDT, CDR2 YYEEEE. The CDR3 sequence: CASSLRREFRSYEQYF. The CDR3 DNA follows: TGTGCCAGCAGCTTGCGCCGGGAGTTTAGGTCCTACGAGCAGTACTTC.

The chain couples TRBV5-5 to TRBJ1-1; D is unresolved. Germline-derived CDR1 and CDR2 are SGHKS and YYEKEE (reference sequence). V lost 2 bases and J 4 bases, leaving 18 bases between the germline ends. The CDR3 length is 16 residues. The CDR3 here is CASSFVLSSRATEAFF. DNA of the CDR3: TGTGCCAGCAGCTTTGTGCTCTCGTCGAGGGCCACTGAAGCTTTCTTT.

This clonotype has more than one count but fewer than ten. The chain couples TRBV20-1 to TRBJ2-2; the D gene is possibly TRBD2 (5 bases). The CDR3 sequence is 15 residues long. The V and J ends lost 3 bases and 0 bases respectively, with 11 bases between them. The germline V gene has CDR1 DFQATT and CDR2 SNEGSKA (reference sequence). CDR3 region: CSARDPRANTGELFF. The CDR3 nucleotides read TGCAGTGCTAGGGACCCGAGGGCGAACACCGGGGAGCTGTTTTTT.

This clonotype occurred many times. One end of the junction does not line up with germline, which may come from a read error. This chain links TRBV12-3 or TRBV12-4 with TRBJ1-5; perhaps TRBD1 as D (5 bases). This CDR3 has 14 amino acids. The CDR3: CASSPTGGGQPQHF. For the CDR3, the DNA is TGCGCCAGCAGCCCTACCGGGGGTGGTCAGCCCCAGCATTTT.

CDR3 DNA sequence: TGTGCCAGCAGCCCCCGGGGTGAGGTGTACAATGAGCAGTTCTTC. Encoded protein: CASSPRGEVYNEQFF. This chain links TRBV7-2 with TRBJ2-1, with D possibly matching TRBD2 (5 bases). V lost 5 bases to trimming and J lost 4 bases, with 15 bases between them. Germline CDR1 reads SGHTA; CDR2 reads FQGNSA. CDR3 size: 15 residues. Variable domain in full (rest from reference TRBV7-2 and TRBJ2-1): GAGVSQSPSNKVTEKGKDVELRCDPISGHTALYWYRQSLGQGLEFLIYFQGNSAPDKSGLPSDRFSAERTGGSVSTLTIQRTQQEDSAVYLCASSPRGEVYNEQFFGPGTRLTVL.

This clonotype was seen at least ten times. The chain employs TRBV20-1 and TRBJ1-5, with D perhaps TRBD1 (5 bases). V gave up 5 bases and J gave up 5 bases, with 16 bases separating them. Germline assignment: CDR1 DFQATT and CDR2 SNEGSKA (reference sequence). The CDR3 extends over 14 amino acids. CDR3 nucleotides: TGCAGTGCTCCCGGGACCACTGGGGATCAGCCCCAGCATTTT. Translation gives CSAPGTTGDQPQHF.

This clonotype was recorded a few times. The gene calls are TRBV5-1 and TRBJ2-1; D gene uncertain. Deletions cut 0 bases from V and 0 bases from J, with 10 bases between. CDR3 length: 16 amino acids. Per germline, CDR1 SGHRS and CDR2 YFSETQ. The CDR3 is CASSLAPTGSYNEQFF. The CDR3 DNA reads TGCGCCAGCAGCTTGGCCCCCACCGGCTCCTACAATGAGCAGTTCTTC.

V and J are TRBV6-1 and TRBJ2-7; D ambiguous. This CDR3 spans 16 amino acids. Germline CDR1 MNHNS, CDR2 SASEGT. V lost 5 bases and J lost 0, with 17 bases in between. The CDR3 region has the DNA TGTGCCAGCAGTCAACCTACGACCGGTCTCTCCTACGAGCAGTACTTC. Protein product: CASSQPTTGLSYEQYF.

This clonotype has a count of ten or more. V usage is TRBV7-2 and J usage is TRBJ1-2; maybe TRBD1 (6 bases). There are 15 residues in the CDR3. Germline assignment: CDR1 SGHTA and CDR2 FQGNSA. The ends were cut back, 4 bases at V and 0 bases at J, with 12 bases in the middle. In DNA, the CDR3 is TGTGCCAGCAGCTGGAAGGGGGAGTCTAACTATGGCTACACCTTC. It codes for CASSWKGESNYGYTF.

This CDR3 reads CASRWTSGTTDTQYF. The CDR3 DNA reads TGTGCCAGCAGGTGGACTAGCGGGACCACAGATACGCAGTATTTT. The V call is TRBV2, the J call TRBJ2-3, with TRBD2 matching over 12 bases. Germline lookup yields CDR1 SNHLY and CDR2 FYNNEI. The V and J ends lost 6 bases and 2 bases, in that order; junction bases with no gene match: 3. This CDR3 contains 15 residues.

This clonotype was observed many times. The chain carries TRBV5-1 and TRBJ1-2; unclear D gene. V lost 5 bases, J lost 7 bases, and 9 bases lay in between. This CDR3 region has 11 residues. CDR1 is SGHRS and CDR2 is YFSETQ in the germline V gene. CDR3 sequence: CASRSEGGYTF. CDR3 in DNA: TGCGCCAGCAGAAGCGAGGGTGGCTACACCTTC.

V gene TRBV29-1 combines with J gene TRBJ1-2; D gene ambiguous. Germline loops: CDR1 SQVTM, CDR2 ANQGSEA. This CDR3 contains 16 residues. Trimming shortened V by 1 base and J by 2 bases, and 17 bases separated the two germline ends. CDR3 sequence reads: CSVEGAGRERNYGYTF. The CDR3 bases are TGCAGCGTTGAAGGCGCTGGACGGGAAAGAAACTATGGCTACACCTTC.

This clonotype came up a few times. The chain employs TRBV20-1 and TRBJ2-7, with D possibly being TRBD1 or TRBD2 (5 bases each). This CDR3 comprises 14 residues. Trimming cost V 6 bases and J 0 bases, with 15 bases left between them. The germline V gene encodes CDR1 DFQATT and CDR2 SNEGSKA (reference sequence). The CDR3 loop is CSARPVGRSYEQYF. Here the CDR3 DNA reads TGCAGTGCCCGCCCGGTGGGACGCTCCTACGAGCAGTACTTC.

The chain couples TRBV7-2 to TRBJ2-7; D may be TRBD1 (5 bases). Trimming cost V 3 bases and J 4 bases, with 13 bases left between them. The germline V gene encodes CDR1 SGHTA and CDR2 FQGNSA. There are 14 residues in the CDR3. CDR3 protein: CASSFDPAGYEQYF. The CDR3, as DNA: TGTGCCAGCAGCTTTGACCCGGCAGGGTACGAGCAGTACTTC.

This sequence joins TRBV7-2 and TRBJ1-2; a weak D match, TRBD1 (6 bases). The V end lost 1 base, the J end lost 6 bases, and 15 bases lay between the germline ends. Germline loops: CDR1 SGHTA, CDR2 FQGNSA. The CDR3 spans 15 residues. CDR3 amino acids: CASSLDPRTVHGYTF. CDR3 bases: TGTGCCAGCAGCTTAGATCCCCGGACAGTCCATGGCTACACCTTC.

The sample holds many counts of this clonotype. The chain has TRBV12-3 or TRBV12-4 and TRBJ2-1; no clear D. Trimming pared 5 bases from V and 7 bases from J, leaving 12 bases between. The CDR3 has 13 residues. This chain's CDR3 is CASSEPPRNEQFF. DNA of the CDR3: TGTGCCAGCAGTGAACCCCCAAGAAATGAGCAGTTCTTC.

This clonotype has a handful of counts. V and J are TRBV5-1 and TRBJ2-5; 9 nucleotides line up with TRBD2. The CDR3 is made up of 15 amino acids. With V trimmed by 2 bases and J by 4 bases, 6 bases remained unmatched. Germline assignment: CDR1 SGHRS and CDR2 YFSETQ. CDR3 DNA sequence: TGCGCCAGCAGCTTCTATAGCGGGAGTCTAGAGACCCAGTACTTC. Protein product: CASSFYSGSLETQYF.

This clonotype was counted only a few times. This chain links TRBV7-2 with TRBJ2-5, with 8 bases aligning to TRBD1. CDR3 length: 16 amino acids. Per the germline V gene, CDR1 is SGHTA and CDR2 is FQGNSA. Trimming at V came to 5 bases and at J to 3 bases, leaving 11 bases not matched to a gene. As DNA, the CDR3 is TGTGCCAGCAGCCCGACCCCCGGGACAGGAAAAGAGACCCAGTACTTC. Amino acid sequence: CASSPTPGTGKETQYF.

This clonotype was found many times. The V gene is TRBV5-1, the J gene TRBJ1-5, with unresolved D. The V gene's germline CDR1 is SGHRS and CDR2 YFSETQ. The CDR3 is 15 residues long. V shed 2 bases and J shed 2 bases, with 11 bases lying between them. CDR3 in amino acids: CASSLSGAGNQPQHF. CDR3 sequence (DNA): TGCGCCAGCAGCTTATCGGGAGCCGGCAATCAGCCCCAGCATTTT.

On this clonotype itself: The junction departs from the called germline gene at one end, perhaps through a read error. V usage is TRBV7-3 and J usage is TRBJ1-1; the D is unclear. The CDR3 spans 13 residues. The V gene's germline CDR1 is SGHTA and CDR2 FQGTGA. CDR3 in amino acids: CASRLRMNTEAFF. As DNA, the CDR3 is TGTGCCAGCAGATTAAGAATGAACACTGAAGCTTTCTTT.

The chain joins TRBV5-1 to TRBJ1-1, with 7 bases identical to TRBD1. The germline V gene has CDR1 SGHRS and CDR2 YFSETQ. After removal of 0 bases from V and 10 bases from J, the junction contained 9 bases not matched to a gene. The CDR3 consists of 14 residues. The CDR3 DNA reads TGCGCCAGCAGCTTGGTTGGCAGGGGGTCAGGAGCTTTCTTT. Translation gives CASSLVGRGSGAFF.

This clonotype was counted between two and nine times. The J gene is TRBJ2-2, the V gene TRBV10-3, with D perhaps being TRBD1 or TRBD2 (5 bases each). Germline V gene lookup returns CDR1 ENHRY and CDR2 SYGVKD. Trimming took off 2 bases at V and 6 bases at J, with 10 bases between the two ends. The CDR3 has 14 residues. The CDR3: CAISETGAAGELFF. The CDR3 DNA follows: TGTGCCATCAGTGAGACCGGGGCCGCCGGGGAGCTGTTTTTT.

This clonotype appeared a few times. The CDR3 is CASTPGAGDHNEQFF. The CDR3 DNA reads TGTGCCAGCACCCCTGGGGCGGGAGATCACAATGAGCAGTTCTTC. The genes are TRBV12-3 or TRBV12-4 and TRBJ2-1; 7 positions agree with TRBD2. This CDR3 has 15 residues. The V and J ends lost 7 bases and 5 bases, in that order; junction bases with no gene match: 11.

The chain combines TRBV29-1 with TRBJ1-1, with D possibly TRBD1 on 6 matching bases. Germline CDR1 SQVTM, CDR2 ANQGSEA. The CDR3 runs 13 residues. V was pared by 4 bases and J by 4 bases, with 13 bases between. The CDR3 DNA reads as TGCAGCGTTGTATGGGGGCTGAGCACTGAAGCTTTCTTT. Residues: CSVVWGLSTEAFF. Combining the CDR3 with reference TRBV29-1 and TRBJ1-1 gives the whole variable domain SAVISQKPSRDICQRGTSLTIQCQVDSQVTMMFWYRQQPGQSLTLIATANQGSEATYESGFVIDKFPISRPNLTFSTLTVSNMSPEDSSIYLCSVVWGLSTEAFFGQGTRLTVV.

The chain links TRBV28 to TRBJ2-5; D tentatively fits TRBD1 or TRBD2 (6 bases each). Per germline, CDR1 MDHEN and CDR2 SYDVKM. CDR3 length equals 11 residues. Trimming pared 10 bases from V and 5 bases from J, leaving 11 bases between. The CDR3 bases are TGTGCCATACGGGGGCGCGAGACCCAGTACTTC. Protein: CAIRGRETQYF.